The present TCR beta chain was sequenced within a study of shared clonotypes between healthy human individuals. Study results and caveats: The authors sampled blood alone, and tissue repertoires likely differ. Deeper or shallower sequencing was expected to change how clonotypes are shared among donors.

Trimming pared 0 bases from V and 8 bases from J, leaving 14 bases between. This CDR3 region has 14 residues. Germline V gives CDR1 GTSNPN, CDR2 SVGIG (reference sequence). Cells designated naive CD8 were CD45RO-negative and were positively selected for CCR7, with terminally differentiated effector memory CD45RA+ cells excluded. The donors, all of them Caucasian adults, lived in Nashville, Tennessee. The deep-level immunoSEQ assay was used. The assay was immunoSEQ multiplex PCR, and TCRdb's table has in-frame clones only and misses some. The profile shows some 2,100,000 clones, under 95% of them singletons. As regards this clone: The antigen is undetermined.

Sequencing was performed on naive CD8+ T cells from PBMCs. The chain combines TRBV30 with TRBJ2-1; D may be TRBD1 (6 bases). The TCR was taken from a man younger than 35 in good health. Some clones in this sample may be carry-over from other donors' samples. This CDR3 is CAWSVPPGVDEQFF. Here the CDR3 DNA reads TGTGCCTGGAGTGTTCCCCCAGGGGTCGATGAGCAGTTCTTC.